The 6 T cell receptor beta chains presented below share a single source sample, sequenced in a study of human T cells and chemical hapten exposure. Time point: patch test 3, about 24 weeks after DPC sensitization. Treatment: therapeutic diphenylcyclopropenone sensitization with weekly scalp DPC. TCRdb passed the RACE reads through MiXCR, listing each CDR3 protein once. Of roughly 150,000 distinct CDR3 sequences listed, 28% are singletons. The starting material was whole blood, obtained in connection with sensitization to the hapten diphenylcyclopropenone (DPC). Receptors originate from a woman aged 18-35 years with alopecia areata. Some clones in this sample may be carry-over from other donors' samples.

This clonotype was seen many times. The chain links TRBV29-1 to TRBJ2-2; D uncertain. Deletions cut 1 base from V and 10 bases from J, with 13 bases between. CDR3 size: 13 residues. Germline V CDR1 and CDR2: SQVTM, ANQGSEA. For the CDR3, the DNA is TGCAGCGTTGAAGCCCCCTCGGCTCCGGAGCTGTTTTTT. This codes for CSVEAPSAPELFF.

This chain connects TRBV2 to TRBJ1-1; the D gene is possibly TRBD1 (5 bases). The CDR3 runs to 16 residues. Germline loops: CDR1 SNHLY, CDR2 FYNNEI. V lost 5 bases and J 2 bases, leaving 18 bases between the germline ends. The CDR3 loop reads CASSHVVQGINTEAFF. CDR3 coding DNA: TGTGCCAGCAGTCACGTCGTCCAGGGCATCAACACTGAAGCTTTCTTT.

The J gene is TRBJ1-1, the V gene TRBV9, with a weak D call TRBD1 (5 bases). The ends were cut back, 0 bases at V and 7 bases at J, with 10 bases in the middle. CDR3 length equals 13 residues. CDR1 SGDLS and CDR2 YYNGEE come from the germline V gene. This CDR3 is CASSVGDGIEAFF. The CDR3 DNA reads TGTGCCAGCAGCGTAGGGGACGGTATTGAAGCTTTCTTT.

V usage is TRBV4-1 and J usage is TRBJ2-1, with D perhaps TRBD2 (6 bases). This CDR3 comprises 16 residues. Germline V gene sequence: CDR1 MGHRA, CDR2 YSYEKL. V dropped 0 bases and J dropped 6 bases, with 15 bases sitting between them. As DNA, the CDR3 is TGCGCCAGCAGCCAAGAATATTCTCTAGCGCCCAATGAGCAGTTCTTC. Amino acid sequence: CASSQEYSLAPNEQFF.

This clonotype showed up just a few times. CDR3 region: CASSKVGTSGLETQYF. CDR3 nucleotides: TGTGCCAGCAGCAAAGTTGGGACTAGCGGCCTTGAGACCCAGTACTTC. J is TRBJ2-5 and V is TRBV21-1; the D call TRBD2 from the table was never checked on the DNA. TRBV21-1 is noted as a pseudogene. There are 16 residues in the CDR3.

J is TRBJ2-1 and V is TRBV29-1, with D maybe TRBD2 (6 bases). From germline, CDR1 is SQVTM and CDR2 ANQGSEA. Trimming cost V 4 bases and J 2 bases, with 12 bases left between them. This CDR3 has 14 amino acids. CDR3 sequence reads: CSVARDLAYNEQFF. CDR3 DNA sequence: TGCAGCGTTGCCCGGGACTTGGCCTACAATGAGCAGTTCTTC.